These 2 T cell receptor beta chains share one sample of origin, sequenced in a study of T cell responses to AZD1222 COVID-19 vaccine. Sequencing was performed with immunoSEQ multiplex PCR; in TCRdb, only in-frame clones are kept and a portion is missing. Here the sample spans about 160,000 clones, 89% being singletons. The starting material was peripheral blood, obtained on day 0 of AZD1222 vaccination. The source is an adult in good health.

V gene TRBV27 combines with J gene TRBJ2-1, with D unresolved. From germline, CDR1 is MNHEY and CDR2 SMNVEV (reference sequence). The length of the CDR3 is 14 residues. V lost 8 bases, J lost 3 bases, and 14 bases lay in between. The CDR3 nucleotides read TGTGCCAGCGATACTGGGCGGAGCTACAATGAGCAGTTCTTC. Its protein is CASDTGRSYNEQFF.

The chain has TRBV19 and TRBJ2-1; 7 bases agree with TRBD2. The CDR3 sequence is 16 residues long. The germline gives CDR1 LNHDA, CDR2 SQIVND (reference sequence). The trim removed 5 bases at V and 0 bases at J, leaving 7 bases unmatched. The CDR3 loop reads CASSGLAASSYNEQFF. CDR3 coding DNA: TGTGCCAGTAGTGGGCTAGCGGCGAGCTCCTACAATGAGCAGTTCTTC.